This T cell receptor beta chain was profiled in a study of blood T cells in healthy people across ages. Through a sample-barcoded 5' primer and a J-beta primer mix, a second PCR was run for roughly 7 to 11 cycles. The template-switch adaptor, which had 12 random nucleotides, put a tag on each cDNA molecule. From the 5' RACE reads, TCRdb called clonotypes with MiXCR, one entry per CDR3 protein. The table lists 750,000 to 850,000 distinct CDR3 sequences, around 25% of them singletons. This CDR3 is built from 17 residues. These data were also filed under a second study, of T cells of mothers and their children. From that paper: Versus unrelated pairs, overlap was slightly higher in related mother-child pairs, without reaching significance.

The chain employs TRBV21-1 and TRBJ2-7; TRBD2 is the table's D call and was not checked against the DNA. TRBV21-1 is a pseudogene. The clonotype comes from a boy aged 5-17 years in good health. The sequencing sample was made of blood. The CDR3 DNA follows: TGTGCCAGCAGCACAGAATTGACTAGCCATGTCTCCTACGAGCAGTACTTC. Translated, it gives CASSTELTSHVSYEQYF.